These 18 T cell receptor beta chains were all obtained from the same sample, sequenced in a study of blood T cell repertoires in COVID-19. Data came from immunoSEQ multiplex PCR; TCRdb stores just in-frame clones and leaves some out. This sample has just over 150,000 clones, with 75% to 85% found just once. The specimen sequenced was peripheral blood. The receptors were gathered from a man in his 60s with acute or convalescent COVID-19.

The chain is built from TRBV7-9 and TRBJ1-6; D is undetermined. This CDR3 is 12 amino acids long. Trimming removed 10 bases at V and 4 bases at J, with 8 bases between. Germline V gene data show CDR1 as SEHNR and CDR2 as FQNEAQ (reference sequence). The CDR3 is CATATYNSPLHF. The DNA for the CDR3 is TGTGCCACCGCCACTTATAATTCACCCCTCCACTTT.

The chain employs TRBV5-6 and TRBJ2-7; D is possibly TRBD1 (6 bases). The CDR3 has 18 amino acids. Trimming shortened V by 2 bases and J by 4 bases, and 25 bases separated the two germline ends. Germline CDR1 and CDR2: SGHDT and YYEEEE. CDR3 nucleotide sequence: TGTGCCAGCAGCTTAATAGGGGCCACGATTGAGGGGGATTACGAGCAGTACTTC. This codes for CASSLIGATIEGDYEQYF.

This sequence joins TRBV3-1 (or the pseudogene TRBV3-2) and TRBJ1-2; D is uncertain. The germline CDR1 and CDR2 sequences are LGHDT and YNNKEL (reference sequence). Trimming pared 0 bases from V and 8 bases from J, leaving 16 bases between. CDR3 length: 15 amino acids. CDR3 DNA sequence: TGTGCCAGCAGCCAAGATTCAGGTTCGGTCGGCGGCTACACCTTC. It encodes CASSQDSGSVGGYTF.

The V gene is TRBV30, the J gene TRBJ1-1; maybe TRBD1 (5 bases). Germline loops: CDR1 GTSNPN, CDR2 SVGIG (reference sequence). This CDR3 has 14 amino acids. Deletions cut 3 bases from V and 5 bases from J, with 16 bases between. The chain's CDR3 is CAWRTPGRVTEAFF. The DNA for the CDR3 is TGTGCCTGGAGAACACCGGGCAGGGTAACTGAAGCTTTCTTT.

The chain carries TRBV4-1 and TRBJ2-3; possibly TRBD1 for D (6 bases). CDR3 length: 16 residues. The V gene's germline CDR1 is MGHRA and CDR2 YSYEKL. Trimming took off 0 bases at V and 5 bases at J, with 15 bases between the two ends. CDR3 sequence reads: CASSQDSGAGEDTQYF. DNA for the CDR3: TGCGCCAGCAGCCAAGATTCAGGGGCCGGGGAAGATACGCAGTATTTT.

The gene calls are TRBV5-1 and TRBJ1-1; D possibly corresponds to TRBD1 (6 bases). Germline CDR1 reads SGHRS; CDR2 reads YFSETQ. V lost 0 bases to trimming and J lost 1 base, with 10 bases between them. The CDR3 has 15 amino acids. The CDR3, as DNA: TGCGCCAGCAGCTTGGACAGGGAAGCGAACACTGAAGCTTTCTTT. Protein sequence: CASSLDREANTEAFF.

The chain is built from TRBV5-8 and TRBJ2-6, with 7 bases identical to TRBD1. The junction had 6 bases not matched to a gene; V was cut back by 5 bases and J by 4 bases. The CDR3 has 15 amino acids. Germline V gives CDR1 SGHTS, CDR2 YDEGEE. This CDR3 reads CASRTGSRGANVLTF. In DNA, the CDR3 is TGTGCCAGCAGGACAGGGTCGCGGGGGGCCAACGTCCTGACTTTC.

The chain joins TRBV10-3 to TRBJ2-7; 7 nucleotides line up with TRBD1. This CDR3 spans 20 amino acids. Germline V gene data show CDR1 as ENHRY and CDR2 as SYGVKD. The trim removed 3 bases at V and 1 base at J, leaving 21 bases unmatched. Here the CDR3 reads CAISDAYMPLETGSSYEQYF. The CDR3 DNA sequence: TGTGCCATCAGTGATGCTTATATGCCCCTAGAGACAGGGAGTTCCTACGAGCAGTACTTC.

The CDR3 spells CASSFQGAGEQFF. CDR3 bases: TGTGCCAGCAGCTTCCAGGGGGCTGGTGAGCAGTTCTTC. The chain recombines TRBV7-3 with TRBJ2-1; 8 bases line up with TRBD1. The CDR3 has 13 amino acids. Germline assignment: CDR1 SGHTA and CDR2 FQGTGA. V gave up 3 bases and J gave up 9 bases; unmatched junction bases: 4.

V usage is TRBV11-2 and J usage is TRBJ1-2; D unclear. V was trimmed by 2 bases and J by 2 bases, leaving 6 bases between them. The CDR3 length is 13 residues. Germline CDR1 is SGHAT and CDR2 is FQNNGV. CDR3 in DNA: TGTGCCAGCAGCTTAACCCAGAACTATGGCTACACCTTC. Its protein product is CASSLTQNYGYTF.

The rearrangement joins TRBV24-1 to TRBJ2-3; no reliable D call. There are 14 residues in the CDR3. Germline V gene lookup returns CDR1 KGHDR and CDR2 SFDVKD. The V end lost 3 bases, the J end lost 5 bases, and 11 bases lay between the germline ends. CDR3 DNA sequence: TGTGCCACCAGTGATACCGATACGGTAGATACGCAGTATTTT. Translated, it gives CATSDTDTVDTQYF.

The chain combines TRBV5-1 with TRBJ2-5; TRBD1 is a possible D gene (5 bases). The V gene's germline CDR1 is SGHRS and CDR2 YFSETQ. V was pared by 0 bases and J by 5 bases, with 11 bases between. CDR3 length: 14 amino acids. In nucleotides, the CDR3 is TGCGCCAGCAGCTTGGGGGGCTCCTTGGAGACCCAGTACTTC. Its protein product is CASSLGGSLETQYF.

This rearrangement joins TRBV6-6 to TRBJ1-2; 7 bases align to TRBD1. The trim removed 6 bases at V and 6 bases at J, leaving 16 bases unmatched. Germline values: CDR1 MNHNY, CDR2 SVGAGI (reference sequence). This CDR3 is 16 amino acids long. The CDR3 sequence is CASSPRQGVALDGYTF. Written as DNA, the CDR3 is TGTGCCAGCAGCCCCAGGCAGGGGGTAGCGTTGGATGGCTACACCTTC.

The chain links TRBV12-3 or TRBV12-4 to TRBJ1-6; a possible D gene is TRBD1 (6 bases). The CDR3 sequence is 13 residues long. Trimming pared 5 bases from V and 10 bases from J, leaving 12 bases between. The DNA for the CDR3 is TGTGCCAGCAGTGGTAACAGGGACTCACCCCTCCACTTT. It specifies CASSGNRDSPLHF.

This clone was recorded a few times. V is TRBV2 and J is TRBJ2-3, with 11 bases aligning to TRBD1. From germline, CDR1 is SNHLY and CDR2 FYNNEI. The CDR3 consists of 17 residues. Germline trimming cut 4 bases from V and 1 base from J; bases unmatched to any gene: 7. The CDR3 protein is CASSASLDRGRTDTQYF. DNA for the CDR3: TGTGCCAGCAGTGCCTCATTGGACAGGGGGCGCACAGATACGCAGTATTTT.

The chain joins TRBV9 to TRBJ2-6, with 14 bases fitting TRBD2. The length of the CDR3 is 17 residues. Germline trimming cut 4 bases from V and 9 bases from J; bases unmatched to any gene: 9. From germline, CDR1 is SGDLS and CDR2 YYNGEE. Written as DNA, the CDR3 is TGTGCCAGCAGCCCAGGACTAGCGGGAGGCACCGGCAACGTCCTGACTTTC. Protein product: CASSPGLAGGTGNVLTF.

The chain couples TRBV10-3 to TRBJ2-1; 8 bases fit TRBD2. The CDR3 consists of 13 residues. Germline CDR1 reads ENHRY; CDR2 reads SYGVKD. V gave up 10 bases and J gave up 5 bases; unmatched junction bases: 7. CDR3 loop: CATRGGWDNEQFF. CDR3 DNA: TGTGCCACCCGGGGGGGTTGGGACAATGAGCAGTTCTTC.

The gene calls are TRBV3-1 (or the pseudogene TRBV3-2) and TRBJ2-1, with TRBD2 identical over 11 bases. The V and J ends lost 2 bases and 9 bases, in that order; junction bases with no gene match: 9. Germline V gene sequence: CDR1 LGHDT, CDR2 YNNKEL (reference sequence). The CDR3 consists of 16 residues. In DNA, the CDR3 is TGTGCCAGCAGCCAAAGACTAGCGGGACTTGGCGGTGAGCAGTTCTTC. Residues: CASSQRLAGLGGEQFF.